This T cell receptor beta chain is drawn from a study of cytomegalovirus exposure and HLA in healthy donors (dated by TCRdb to the late 2010s). Study-level background: According to an earlier analysis of several hundred of the donors, 200 million or so T cells yielded 90 million to 130 million unique TCR beta sequences and more than 250 Gb of sequence data. An early release that covered roughly 600 HLA-typed donors contained approximately 300 gigabases of sequencing data and 80 million or so unique TCR sequences. Among the roughly 390 genotyped donors, approximately 77% belonged to the genetic ancestry cluster associated with self-reported Caucasian donors. The study was designed to test whether signatures of past pathogen exposure could be identified by cataloging public T cell receptors. Using immunosequencing, the study profiled T cell repertoires from 666 subjects and related those repertoires to cytomegalovirus serostatus. A separate validation cohort of roughly 120 different subjects was used in addition to the approximately 700-subject first cohort. High-throughput TCR immunosequencing, statistical association of individual TCRs with disease status, and machine learning were combined to predict cytomegalovirus infection status. To study patterns of TCR occurrence, a later analysis re-analyzed previously published TCR beta repertoires from under 750 donors and added high-resolution HLA genotyping. The later analysis used no new phenotypic data to find candidate immune exposures, relying instead on TCR beta sequences and their occurrence across donors. To decide whether each TCR beta V gene segment behaved as functional or pseudogenic, an earlier analysis of nearly 600 of the donors relied on high-throughput TCR beta sequencing. Donor age, sex, ethnicity and CMV serostatus were compiled together with the repertoire data. In a later genetic analysis, genome-wide SNP genotypes for about 65% of the 666 donors were used, and that subset was treated as a discovery cohort. All discovery cohort repertoires had been generated on a single sequencing platform. HLA typing covered class I and class II loci at four-digit resolution. The number of donors typed differed by locus, with roughly 629-640 for A, B, C, DRB1 and DQB1, roughly 550 for DQA1, about 610 for DPA1, and approximately 470 for DPB1. Because of strong linkage in the cohort, five DR-DQ haplotypes were treated as single units for association and clustering. Across some 400 genotyped donors of the cohort, an average of roughly 200,000 unique TCR beta nucleotide sequences per donor were sequenced, and approximately 17% of those sequences were non-productive.

Measured from the cysteine to the phenylalanine, the CDR3 is 15 residues long. Here the CDR3 DNA is all that survives: 45 bases in frame from base 1. V lost 0 bases and J lost 10 bases; the stretch between them is 14 bases long. CDR1 and CDR2 (SGDLS, YYNGEE) derive from the germline V gene. This clone has only one observation. Its specific antigen is unknown. Base qualities are not provided; no much larger clone lies one nucleotide away. Libraries were constructed by the immunoSEQ multiplex PCR assay. The multiplex PCR relied on a mix of 60 forward primers for TCR Vbeta segments and 13 reverse primers for TCR Jbeta segments. The CDR3 region of rearranged TCR beta genes was amplified from genomic DNA with a multiplex PCR assay. The Illumina HiSeq System was used to sequence the amplified TCR beta libraries as 87-base-pair reads. Processing in the source paper ran as follows. A later analysis tallied tens of millions of unique TCR beta chains across the 660 or so repertoires, and about 12 million of those chains were shared by two or more donors. To remove PCR and sequencing errors, raw reads were error-corrected and collapsed into unique sequences using a nearest-neighbor algorithm that merged closely related sequences. Alignment of CDR3 sequences to IMGT reference sequences was used to assign V, D and J gene segments. For a sequence to be retained, a match of at least six nucleotides was required to both a V gene segment and a J gene segment. A rearrangement was called productive if the CDR3 had no stop codons and remained in frame with V and J, and every other rearrangement was called non-productive. CDR3 was defined according to IMGT convention as the region running from the second conserved V-encoded cysteine to the conserved J-encoded phenylalanine. The earlier analysis of a few hundred of the donors excluded any sequence lacking an unambiguous match to a single V gene segment. In an earlier analysis of several hundred of the donors, a V segment was called functional when productive rearrangements were above 56.7%, and segregating when the standard deviation between donors exceeded 5%. A statistical classification framework was built for diagnosing cytomegalovirus status from the catalog of TCR beta chain sequences. A later analysis assigned V and J genes by comparing TCR nucleotide sequences with IMGT/GENE-DB human TR gene sequences. The TCRdist pipeline was used in a later analysis to assign CDR3 sequences and most-parsimonious VDJ recombination scenarios. In a later analysis, each TCR beta chain was defined by its CDR3 amino acid sequence together with its V-gene family, and reads lacking a unique V-gene family were excluded. In a later analysis, a few hundred highly shared, low-generation-probability nucleotide sequences were removed to address suspected cross-contamination and a sequencing artifact. For each public chain, a later analysis derived a clonal expansion index from normalized ranks of inferred template counts within each repertoire. In a later analysis, generation probabilities were computed with a VDJ recombination model fitted to out-of-frame rearrangements, and the resulting probabilities were checked against IGoR. In a later analysis, TCR-TCR, TCR-HLA and TCR-CMV co-occurrence was scored with hypergeometric tests, and a repertoire-size bias correction was applied to TCR pairs. A later analysis estimated false discovery rates by permuting HLA or CMV assignments 20 times. A later analysis grouped co-occurring TCRs with DBSCAN, adding TCRdist sequence similarity when clustering within HLA-allele-positive subsets. Repertoires with fewer than 30,000 or more than 120,000 public chains were left out of co-occurrence clustering, as were five repertoires with anomalous nucleotide sharing. The table was pulled from immuneACCESS by TCRdb, which kept in-frame rearrangements only. Such tables lose some clones; where checked, under half of the loss comes from unresolved V genes, and the rest has no known cause. The V and J calls and clone size were taken over from that table, and D and trimming were inferred from the DNA. The sample includes about 130,000 clones, with over 60% observed a single time. Jointly, the top ten make up roughly 13% of the sample.

The cohort was made up of about 670 healthy bone marrow donors. At the time of sampling, every cohort member was nominally healthy, though immune exposures that went unrecorded were likely present. The donor tested CMV seropositive, placing the donor among the roughly 300 seropositive members of the cohort. Every donor gave a peripheral blood sample, and the peripheral blood mononuclear cells from that sample were used for TCR beta sequencing. The Qiagen DNeasy Blood Extraction Kit was used to extract genomic DNA from the blood cell samples. The investigation overall reported the following: Compared with the approximately 700-donor mean, donors in an Asian-associated ancestry cluster had fewer N-insertions in productive TCRs, according to a later genetic analysis. Because HLA typing was missing for some donors at each locus, association tests included only the typed subset. Over 15 rarely observed V segments, including chromosome 9 orphons, were excluded from the earlier analysis of several hundred of the donors because counts were too low. For the cohort, immune exposure information was limited to CMV serostatus. Some IMGT-functional V segments, including TRBV6-2 and TRBV6-3, could not be distinguished by the 87-base-pair reads and were therefore excluded. In a later analysis, some 17,000 TCR beta sequences were associated with specific HLA alleles at a false discovery rate of 0.05. According to a later analysis, TCR association rates differed among HLA loci, with DRB1 alleles showing the most associated TCRs and HLA-C alleles showing the fewest. In a later analysis, most CMV-associated TCR beta chains were found to appear HLA-restricted, with HLA associations seemingly driven largely by CMV exposure. Assigning TCR associations to individual alleles was difficult when HLA alleles, especially DR and DQ, strongly co-occurred. The sequencing pipeline was judged likely to have produced a cluster of highly shared sequence variants as a technical artifact. A later analysis reported that several top co-occurrence clusters appeared linked to parvovirus B19, influenza, CMV and Epstein-Barr virus. A further reported finding was that TCR beta sequences accurately predicted the HLA-A and HLA-B alleles for most subjects in the first cohort. The classifier was reported to diagnose cytomegalovirus status with high specificity and sensitivity in both the original and validation cohorts. Compared with equally common non-associated chains, HLA-associated TCR beta chains in a later analysis were more clonally expanded and had lower generation probabilities. It was suggested by the authors that the approach could potentially be generalized to other disease states and immunological phenotypes. A later genetic analysis associated a missense DCLRE1C variant with V-gene and J-gene trimming of TCR beta chains, and an independent cohort replicated the association. Sequencing depth was assumed to be roughly uniform across donors in the presence/absence analyses, though that assumption may not hold. A few of the identified cytomegalovirus-associated TCR beta chains were confirmed in vitro to be specific for cytomegalovirus antigens. The cohort was sequenced for TCR beta chains only, and without alpha or paired-chain data the features that could be detected were limited. Broadly in line with IMGT annotations, most TCR beta V segments showed up in productive rearrangements about 87% or about 30% of the time in an earlier analysis of under 700 of the donors. Correlated functional status among segregating V segments might reflect linkage disequilibrium, but an unknown experimental factor could not be ruled out. A total of about 180 TCR beta chains were listed by the study as associated with cytomegalovirus. Most TCR sequences were observed very rarely across donors, whereas some public TCRs were present in many individuals.

Recombination linked TRBV9 to TRBJ1-6, with no confident D gene call. The sample was PBMCs. The sequence was collected from a woman in her sixties or seventies in good health and CMV-seropositive. The DNA reads TGTGCCAGCAGCGTAGAGGAGAGGGTGAGGTCACCCCTCCACTTT. Translated, this is CASSVEERVRSPLHF.